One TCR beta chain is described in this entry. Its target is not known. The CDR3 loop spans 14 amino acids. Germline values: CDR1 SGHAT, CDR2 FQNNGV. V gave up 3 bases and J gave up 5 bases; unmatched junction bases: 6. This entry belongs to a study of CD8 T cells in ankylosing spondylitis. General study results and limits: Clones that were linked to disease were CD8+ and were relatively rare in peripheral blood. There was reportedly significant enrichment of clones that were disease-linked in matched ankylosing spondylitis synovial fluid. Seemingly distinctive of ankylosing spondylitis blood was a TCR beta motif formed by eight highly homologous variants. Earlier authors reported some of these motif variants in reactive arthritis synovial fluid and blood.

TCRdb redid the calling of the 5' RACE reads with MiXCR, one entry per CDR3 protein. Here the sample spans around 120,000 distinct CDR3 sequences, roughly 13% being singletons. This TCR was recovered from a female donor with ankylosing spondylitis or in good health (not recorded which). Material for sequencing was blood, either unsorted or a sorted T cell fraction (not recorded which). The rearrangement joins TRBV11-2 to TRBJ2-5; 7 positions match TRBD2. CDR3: CASSFSRGVETQYF. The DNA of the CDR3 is TGTGCCAGCAGCTTCAGCCGGGGGGTGGAGACCCAGTACTTC.